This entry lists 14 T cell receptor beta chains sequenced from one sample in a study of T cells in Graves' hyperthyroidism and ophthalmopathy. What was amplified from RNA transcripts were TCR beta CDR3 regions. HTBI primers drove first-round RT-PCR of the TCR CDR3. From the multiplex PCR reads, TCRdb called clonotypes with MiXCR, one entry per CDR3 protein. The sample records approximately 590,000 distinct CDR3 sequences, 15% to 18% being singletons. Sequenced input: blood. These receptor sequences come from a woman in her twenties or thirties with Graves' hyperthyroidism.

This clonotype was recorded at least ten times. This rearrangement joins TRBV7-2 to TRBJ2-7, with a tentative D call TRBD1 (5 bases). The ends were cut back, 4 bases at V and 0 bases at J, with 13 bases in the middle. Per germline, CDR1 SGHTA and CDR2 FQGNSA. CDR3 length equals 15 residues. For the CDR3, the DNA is TGTGCCAGCAGCTGGACAAGGGAACCCTCCTACGAGCAGTACTTC. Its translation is CASSWTREPSYEQYF.

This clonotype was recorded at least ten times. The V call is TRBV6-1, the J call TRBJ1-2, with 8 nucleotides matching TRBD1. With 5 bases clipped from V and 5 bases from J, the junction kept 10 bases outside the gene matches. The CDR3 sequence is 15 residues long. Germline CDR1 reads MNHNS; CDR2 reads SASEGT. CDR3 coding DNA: TGTGCCAGCAGTCCCTGGACAGGGAATGAATATGGCTACACCTTC. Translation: CASSPWTGNEYGYTF.

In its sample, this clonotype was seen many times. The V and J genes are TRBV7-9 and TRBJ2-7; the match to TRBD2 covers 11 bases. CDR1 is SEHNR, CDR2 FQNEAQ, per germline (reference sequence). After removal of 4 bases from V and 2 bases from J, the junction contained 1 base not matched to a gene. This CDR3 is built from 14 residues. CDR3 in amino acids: CASSSSGRTYEQYF. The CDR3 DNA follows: TGTGCCAGCAGCTCTAGCGGGAGGACCTACGAGCAGTACTTC.

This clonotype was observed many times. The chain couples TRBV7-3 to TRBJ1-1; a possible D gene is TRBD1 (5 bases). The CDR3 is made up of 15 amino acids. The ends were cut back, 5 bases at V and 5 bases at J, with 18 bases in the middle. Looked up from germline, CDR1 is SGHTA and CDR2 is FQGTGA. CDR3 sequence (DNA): TGTGCCAGCAGCCTTTTAGGGCAGGGCCTGACTGAAGCTTTCTTT. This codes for CASSLLGQGLTEAFF.

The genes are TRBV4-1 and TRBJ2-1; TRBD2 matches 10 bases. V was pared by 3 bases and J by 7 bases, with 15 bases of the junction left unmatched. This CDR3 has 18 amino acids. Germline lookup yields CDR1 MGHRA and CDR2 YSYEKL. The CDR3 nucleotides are TGCGCCAGCAGCCACGGCTCCTTTAGCGGGAGGTTCGGTAATGAGCAGTTCTTC. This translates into CASSHGSFSGRFGNEQFF.

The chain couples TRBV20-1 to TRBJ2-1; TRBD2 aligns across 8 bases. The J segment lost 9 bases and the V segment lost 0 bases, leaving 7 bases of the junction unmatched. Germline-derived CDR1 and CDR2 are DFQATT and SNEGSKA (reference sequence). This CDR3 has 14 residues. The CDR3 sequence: CSARELAALSEQFF. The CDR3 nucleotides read TGCAGTGCTAGAGAACTAGCGGCCCTGAGTGAGCAGTTCTTC.

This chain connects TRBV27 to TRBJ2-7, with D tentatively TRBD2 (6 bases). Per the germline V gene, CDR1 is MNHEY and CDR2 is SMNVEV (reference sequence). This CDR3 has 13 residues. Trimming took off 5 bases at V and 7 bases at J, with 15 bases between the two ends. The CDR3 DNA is TGTGCCAGCAGTACCGGGCGGGACCAAGAGCAGTACTTC. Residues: CASSTGRDQEQYF.

The CDR3 loop is CASSASGTYSGEQYF. CDR3 nucleotide sequence: TGTGCCAGCAGCGCGTCCGGGACCTACAGTGGCGAGCAGTACTTC. The chain employs TRBV9 and TRBJ2-7, with D perhaps TRBD1 or TRBD2 (5 bases each). There are 15 residues in the CDR3. Germline CDR1 SGDLS, CDR2 YYNGEE. The V gene lost 3 bases and the J gene lost 6 bases, with 19 bases spanning the gap.

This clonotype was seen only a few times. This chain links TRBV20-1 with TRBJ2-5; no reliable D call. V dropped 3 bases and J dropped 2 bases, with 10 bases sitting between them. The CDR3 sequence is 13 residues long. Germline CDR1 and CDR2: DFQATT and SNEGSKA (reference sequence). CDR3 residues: CSASYGQQETQYF. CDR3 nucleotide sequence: TGCAGTGCTAGTTACGGGCAGCAAGAGACCCAGTACTTC.

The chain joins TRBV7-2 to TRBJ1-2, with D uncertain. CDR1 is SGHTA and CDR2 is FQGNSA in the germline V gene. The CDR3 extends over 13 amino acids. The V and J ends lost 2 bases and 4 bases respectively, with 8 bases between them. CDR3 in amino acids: CASSLREIYGYTF. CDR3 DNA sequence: TGTGCCAGCAGCTTAAGAGAGATCTATGGCTACACCTTC.

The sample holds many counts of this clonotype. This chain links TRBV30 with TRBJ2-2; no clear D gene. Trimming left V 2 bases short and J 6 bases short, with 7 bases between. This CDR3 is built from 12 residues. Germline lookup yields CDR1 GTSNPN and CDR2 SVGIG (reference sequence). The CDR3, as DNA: TGTGCCTGGAGTCCACCCGCCGGGGAGCTGTTTTTT. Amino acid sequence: CAWSPPAGELFF.

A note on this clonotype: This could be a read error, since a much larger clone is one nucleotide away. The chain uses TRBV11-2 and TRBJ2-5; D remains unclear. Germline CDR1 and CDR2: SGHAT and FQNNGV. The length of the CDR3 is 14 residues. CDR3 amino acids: CASSLGVREETQHF. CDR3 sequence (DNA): TGTGCCAGCAGCTTAGGGGTACGAGAAGAGACCCAGCACTTC.

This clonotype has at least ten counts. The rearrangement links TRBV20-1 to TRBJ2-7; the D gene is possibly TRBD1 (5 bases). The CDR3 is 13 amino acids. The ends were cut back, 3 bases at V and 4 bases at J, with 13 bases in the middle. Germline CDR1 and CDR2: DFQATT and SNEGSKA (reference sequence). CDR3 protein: CSASPLYRYEQYF. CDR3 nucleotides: TGCAGTGCTAGCCCCCTATACAGGTACGAGCAGTACTTC.

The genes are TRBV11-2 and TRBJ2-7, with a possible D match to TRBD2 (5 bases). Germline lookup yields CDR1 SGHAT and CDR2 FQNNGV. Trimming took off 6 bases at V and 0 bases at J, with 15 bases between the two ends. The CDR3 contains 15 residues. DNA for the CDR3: TGTGCCAGCAGATCGCCTGCGGGCCGCTCCTACGAGCAGTACTTC. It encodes CASRSPAGRSYEQYF.